This T cell receptor (beta chain) was profiled in a study of T cells in narcolepsy. About the research overall: Healthy controls were enrolled alongside patients with narcolepsy type 1 or type 2.

Overall study results and limits: In some patient and control memory CD4+ samples, autoreactive clones were absent.

This clone was seen more than once but under ten times. What it recognizes is unknown. This CDR3 spans 11 amino acids. The V end lost 4 bases, the J end lost 6 bases, and 6 bases lay between the germline ends. Looked up from germline, CDR1 is SEHNR and CDR2 is FQNEAQ (reference sequence). Measured with immunoSEQ multiplex PCR; TCRdb has only the in-frame clones, and not every one. The sample consists of some 20,000 clones, less than 90% of them appearing once. Sequenced material: memory (CD45RA-) CD4+ T cells from blood. J is TRBJ1-2 and V is TRBV7-9, with D possibly matching TRBD1 (5 bases). The TCR originated in a human donor in good health. CDR3 region: CASSSTDGYTF. For the CDR3, the DNA is TGTGCCAGCAGCTCGACAGATGGCTACACCTTC.